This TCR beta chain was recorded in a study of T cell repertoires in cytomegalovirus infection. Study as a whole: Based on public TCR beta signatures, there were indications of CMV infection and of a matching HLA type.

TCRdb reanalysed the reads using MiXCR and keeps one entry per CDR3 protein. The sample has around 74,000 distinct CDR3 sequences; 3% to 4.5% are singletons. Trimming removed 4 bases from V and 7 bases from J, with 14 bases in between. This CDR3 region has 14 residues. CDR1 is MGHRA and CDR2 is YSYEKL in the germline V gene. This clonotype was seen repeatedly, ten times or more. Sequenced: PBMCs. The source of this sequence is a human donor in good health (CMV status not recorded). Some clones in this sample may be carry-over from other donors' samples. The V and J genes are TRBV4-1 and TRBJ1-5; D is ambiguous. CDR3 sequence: CASSPLVAVQPQHF. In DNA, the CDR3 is TGCGCCAGCAGCCCCCTAGTTGCAGTCCAGCCCCAGCATTTT.